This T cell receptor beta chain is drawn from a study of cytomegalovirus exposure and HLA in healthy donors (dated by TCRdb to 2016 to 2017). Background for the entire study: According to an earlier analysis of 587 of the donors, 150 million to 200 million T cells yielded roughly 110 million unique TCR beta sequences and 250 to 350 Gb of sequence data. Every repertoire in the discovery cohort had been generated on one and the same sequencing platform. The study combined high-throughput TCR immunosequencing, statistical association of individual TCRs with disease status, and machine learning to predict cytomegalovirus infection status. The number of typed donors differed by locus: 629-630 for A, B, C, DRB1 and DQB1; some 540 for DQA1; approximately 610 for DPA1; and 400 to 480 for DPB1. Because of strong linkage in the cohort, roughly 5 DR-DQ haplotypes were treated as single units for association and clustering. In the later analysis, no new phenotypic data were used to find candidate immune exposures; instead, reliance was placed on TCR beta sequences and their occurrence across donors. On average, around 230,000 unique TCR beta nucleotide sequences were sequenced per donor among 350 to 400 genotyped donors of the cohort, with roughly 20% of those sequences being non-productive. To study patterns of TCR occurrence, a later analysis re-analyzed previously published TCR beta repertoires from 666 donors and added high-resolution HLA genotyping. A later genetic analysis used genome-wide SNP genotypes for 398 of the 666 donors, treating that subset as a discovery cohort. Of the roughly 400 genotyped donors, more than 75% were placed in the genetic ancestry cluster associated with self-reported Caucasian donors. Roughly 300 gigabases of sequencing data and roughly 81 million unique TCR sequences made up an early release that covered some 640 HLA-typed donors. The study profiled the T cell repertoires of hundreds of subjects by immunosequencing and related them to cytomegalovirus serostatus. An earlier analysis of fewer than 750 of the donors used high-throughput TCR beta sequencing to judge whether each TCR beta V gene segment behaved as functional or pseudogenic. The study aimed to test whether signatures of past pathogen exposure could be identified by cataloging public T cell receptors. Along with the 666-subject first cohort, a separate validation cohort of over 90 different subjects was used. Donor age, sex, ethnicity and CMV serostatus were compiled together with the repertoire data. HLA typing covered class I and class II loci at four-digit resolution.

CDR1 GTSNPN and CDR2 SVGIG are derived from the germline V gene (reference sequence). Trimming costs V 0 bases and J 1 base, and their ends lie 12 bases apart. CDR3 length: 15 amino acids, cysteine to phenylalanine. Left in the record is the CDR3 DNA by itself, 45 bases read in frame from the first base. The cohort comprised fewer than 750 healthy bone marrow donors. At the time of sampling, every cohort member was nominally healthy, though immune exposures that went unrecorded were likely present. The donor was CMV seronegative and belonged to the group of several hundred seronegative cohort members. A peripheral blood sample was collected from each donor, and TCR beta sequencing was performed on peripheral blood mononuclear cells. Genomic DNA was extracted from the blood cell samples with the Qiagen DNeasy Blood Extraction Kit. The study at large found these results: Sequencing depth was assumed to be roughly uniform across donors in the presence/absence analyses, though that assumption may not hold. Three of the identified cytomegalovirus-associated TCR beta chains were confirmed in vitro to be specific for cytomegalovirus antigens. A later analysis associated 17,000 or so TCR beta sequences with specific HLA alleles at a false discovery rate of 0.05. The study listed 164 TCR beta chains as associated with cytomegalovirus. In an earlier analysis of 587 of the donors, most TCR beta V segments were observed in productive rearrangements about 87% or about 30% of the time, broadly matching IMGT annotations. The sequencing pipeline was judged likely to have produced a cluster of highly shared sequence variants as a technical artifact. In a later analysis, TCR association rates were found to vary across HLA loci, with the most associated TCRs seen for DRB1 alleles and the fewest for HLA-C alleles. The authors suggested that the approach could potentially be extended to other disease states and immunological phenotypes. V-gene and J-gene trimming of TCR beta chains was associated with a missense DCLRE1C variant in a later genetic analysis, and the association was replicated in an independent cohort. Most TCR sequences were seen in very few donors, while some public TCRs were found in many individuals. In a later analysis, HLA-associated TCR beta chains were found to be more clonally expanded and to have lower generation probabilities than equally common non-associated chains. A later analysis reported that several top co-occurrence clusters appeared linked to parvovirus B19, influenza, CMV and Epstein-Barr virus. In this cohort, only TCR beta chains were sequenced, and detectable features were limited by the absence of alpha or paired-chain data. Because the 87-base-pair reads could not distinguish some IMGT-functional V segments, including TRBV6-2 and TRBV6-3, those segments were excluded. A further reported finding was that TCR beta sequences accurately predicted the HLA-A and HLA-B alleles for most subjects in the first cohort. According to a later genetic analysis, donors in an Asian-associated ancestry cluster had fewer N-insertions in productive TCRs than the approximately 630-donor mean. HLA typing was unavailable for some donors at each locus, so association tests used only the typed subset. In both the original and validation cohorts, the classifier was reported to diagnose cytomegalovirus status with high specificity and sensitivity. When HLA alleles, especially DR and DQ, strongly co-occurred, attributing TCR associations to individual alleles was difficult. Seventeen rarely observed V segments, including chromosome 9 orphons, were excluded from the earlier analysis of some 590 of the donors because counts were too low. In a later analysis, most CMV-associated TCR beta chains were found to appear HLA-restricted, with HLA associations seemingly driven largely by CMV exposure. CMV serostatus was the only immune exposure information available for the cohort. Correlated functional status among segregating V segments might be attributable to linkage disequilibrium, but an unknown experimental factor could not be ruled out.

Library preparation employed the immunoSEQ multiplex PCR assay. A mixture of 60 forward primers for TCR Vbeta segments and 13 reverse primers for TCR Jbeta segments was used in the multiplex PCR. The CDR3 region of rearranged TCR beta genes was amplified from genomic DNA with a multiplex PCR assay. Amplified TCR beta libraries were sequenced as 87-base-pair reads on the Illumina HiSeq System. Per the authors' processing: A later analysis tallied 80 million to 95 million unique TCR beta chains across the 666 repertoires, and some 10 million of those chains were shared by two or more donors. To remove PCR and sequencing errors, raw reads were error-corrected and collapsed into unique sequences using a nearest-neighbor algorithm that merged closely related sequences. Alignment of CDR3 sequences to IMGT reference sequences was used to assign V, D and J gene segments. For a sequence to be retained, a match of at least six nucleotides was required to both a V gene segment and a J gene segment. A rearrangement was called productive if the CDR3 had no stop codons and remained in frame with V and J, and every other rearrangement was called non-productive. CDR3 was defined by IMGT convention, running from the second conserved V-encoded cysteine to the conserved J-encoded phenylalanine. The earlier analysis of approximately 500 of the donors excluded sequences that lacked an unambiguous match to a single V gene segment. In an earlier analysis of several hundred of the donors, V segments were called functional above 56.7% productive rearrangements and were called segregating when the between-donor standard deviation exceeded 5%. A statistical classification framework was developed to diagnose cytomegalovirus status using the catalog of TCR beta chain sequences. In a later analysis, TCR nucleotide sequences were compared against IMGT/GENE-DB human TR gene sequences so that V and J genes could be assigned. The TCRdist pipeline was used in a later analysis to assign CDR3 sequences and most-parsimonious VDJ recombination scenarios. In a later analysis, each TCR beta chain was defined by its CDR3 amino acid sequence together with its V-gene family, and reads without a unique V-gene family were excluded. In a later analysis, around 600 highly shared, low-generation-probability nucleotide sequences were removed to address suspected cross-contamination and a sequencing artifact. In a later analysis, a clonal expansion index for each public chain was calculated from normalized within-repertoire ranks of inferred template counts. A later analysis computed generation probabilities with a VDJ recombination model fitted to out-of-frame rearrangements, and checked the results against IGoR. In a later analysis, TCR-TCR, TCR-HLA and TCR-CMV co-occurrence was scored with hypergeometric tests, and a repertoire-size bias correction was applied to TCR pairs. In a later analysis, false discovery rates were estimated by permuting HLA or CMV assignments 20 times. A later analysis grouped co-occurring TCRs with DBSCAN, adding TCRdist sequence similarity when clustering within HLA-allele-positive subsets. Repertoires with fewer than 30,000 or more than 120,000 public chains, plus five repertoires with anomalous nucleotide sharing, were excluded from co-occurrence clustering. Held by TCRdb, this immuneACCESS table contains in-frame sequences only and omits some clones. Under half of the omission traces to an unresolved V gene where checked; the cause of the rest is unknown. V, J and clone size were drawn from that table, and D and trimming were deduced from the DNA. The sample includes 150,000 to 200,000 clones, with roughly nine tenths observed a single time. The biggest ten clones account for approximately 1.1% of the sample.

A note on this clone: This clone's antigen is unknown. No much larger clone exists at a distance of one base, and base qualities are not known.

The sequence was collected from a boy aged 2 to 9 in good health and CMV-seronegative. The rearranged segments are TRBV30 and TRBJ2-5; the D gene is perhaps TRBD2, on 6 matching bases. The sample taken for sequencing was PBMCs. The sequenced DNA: TGTGCCTGGAGTGTATATTTGGGGGGCCAAGAGACCCAGTACTTC. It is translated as CAWSVYLGGQETQYF.